This entry features one T cell receptor (beta chain) sequence. V gave up 4 bases and J gave up 7 bases; unmatched junction bases: 9. This CDR3 has 16 amino acids. Per germline, CDR1 SGDLS and CDR2 YYNGEE. This entry is derived from a study of blood T cell repertoires in COVID-19. For the study at large: COVID-19 samples from acute and convalescent phases originated in the United States, Italy and Spain. The analysed material was cDNA or gDNA that came from T cells, B-cell-depleted T cells, or PBMCs.

Study processing details: For nucleated cells, counts were estimated from reference gene primer amplification. Only in-frame clones appear in the TCRdb table, and some are missing; sequencing was by immunoSEQ multiplex PCR. D and trimming were read from the DNA, whereas the V and J calls and clone size are those reported in that table. The table has about 190,000 clones, around 85% seen once; the top ten hold 9.5% to 15%. V and J are TRBV9 and TRBJ2-1; 12 nucleotides agree with TRBD2. This TCR derives from a woman between 50 and 59 years old with acute or convalescent COVID-19. What was sequenced was peripheral blood. The CDR3 loop reads CASSPRLAGGENEQFF. The CDR3 DNA reads as TGTGCCAGCAGCCCGCGCCTAGCGGGGGGGGAGAATGAGCAGTTCTTC.